A selection of T cell receptor beta chains follows, all from one sample in a study of long-term antiretroviral therapy in people with HIV. Some clones are missing from TCRdb's copy, which holds only in-frame ones; the method was immunoSEQ multiplex PCR. Of under 30,000 clones listed, 80% to 85% are singletons. This specimen was unsorted PBMCs, taken at the start of antiretroviral therapy, before treatment. These receptors were obtained from a woman younger than 30 with HIV. CDR3s include the opening cysteine and the closing phenylalanine or tryptophan. The D gene is left open where the match is weak. Rows give clone size only sometimes, using once, few, many, or a class for an expanded clone.

>.|.|TRBJ2-1|TRBV4-1
CASSQDPTRVDYNEQFF
TGCGCCAGCAGCCAAGATCCCACTAGAGTCGACTACAATGAGCAGTTCTTC
>few|.|TRBJ2-7|TRBV6-6
CASSYSQASYEQYF
TGTGCCAGCAGTTACTCTCAGGCCTCCTACGAGCAGTACTTC
>.|TRBD2|TRBJ2-1|TRBV25-1
CASSELARREGIYNEQFF
TGTGCCAGCAGTGAACTGGCGCGGCGGGAGGGCATATACAATGAGCAGTTCTTC
>.|.|TRBJ2-3|TRBV6-6
CASSYPSNPDTQYF
TGTGCCAGCAGTTACCCCTCGAACCCGGATACGCAGTATTTT
>.|.|TRBJ2-7|TRBV28
CASTPVGIYEQYF
TGTGCCAGCACCCCAGTGGGGATCTACGAGCAGTACTTC
>.|.|TRBJ2-7|TRBV5-6
CASSQGRYEQYF
TGTGCCAGCAGCCAGGGGAGGTACGAGCAGTACTTC
>.|.|TRBJ2-3|TRBV7-8
CASSPPISDTQYF
TGTGCCAGCAGCCCCCCGATATCAGATACGCAGTATTTT
>.|.|TRBJ2-3|TRBV28
CASRTYSRSDTQYF
TGTGCCAGCAGAACATACTCTAGATCAGATACGCAGTATTTT
>.|.|TRBJ2-5|TRBV27
CASSLAVKETQYF
TGTGCCAGCAGTTTGGCAGTTAAAGAGACCCAGTACTTC
>.|TRBD2|TRBJ2-7|TRBV9
CASSSHSAGPTYEQYF
TGTGCCAGCAGCTCACATTCAGCGGGGCCCACCTACGAGCAGTACTTC
>few|.|TRBJ1-2|TRBV28
CASSSPYYGYTF
TGTGCCAGCAGCTCACCTTACTATGGCTACACCTTC
>.|.|TRBJ1-5|TRBV28
CASSFVRNQPQHF
TGTGCCAGCAGTTTCGTCCGGAATCAGCCCCAGCATTTT
>.|.|TRBJ1-2|TRBV4-3
CASSQDSGAYYGYTF
TGCGCCAGCAGCCAAGATTCCGGGGCCTACTATGGCTACACCTTC
>.|.|TRBJ2-5|TRBV28
CASSLLGPGPKEGETQYF
TGTGCCAGCAGTTTATTAGGTCCAGGACCCAAGGAGGGAGAGACCCAGTACTTC
>.|.|TRBJ1-2|TRBV18
CASSPPPGSYGYTF
TGTGCCAGCTCACCCCCCCCCGGGAGCTATGGCTACACCTTC
>.|TRBD1|TRBJ1-5|TRBV6-5
CASCRDRGSNQPQHF
TGTGCCAGCTGCCGGGACAGGGGTAGCAATCAGCCCCAGCATTTT
>.|.|TRBJ1-1|TRBV29-1
CSVEGRNTEAFF
TGCAGCGTTGAGGGCAGGAACACTGAAGCTTTCTTT
>.|.|TRBJ2-7|TRBV11-2
CASSLGPDRYEQYF
TGTGCCAGCAGCTTAGGTCCAGACCGATACGAGCAGTACTTC
>.|TRBD1|TRBJ2-7|TRBV5-6
CASSLARRGTGGEQYF
TGTGCCAGCAGCTTGGCCAGGCGCGGGACAGGGGGCGAGCAGTACTTC
>.|TRBD1|TRBJ2-3|TRBV7-8
CASSPPHRGQSTDTQYF
TGTGCCAGCAGCCCCCCCCACAGGGGGCAAAGCACAGATACGCAGTATTTT
>.|TRBD1|TRBJ1-2|TRBV9
CASSGAQTDRGQGEANYGYTF
TGTGCCAGCAGCGGAGCCCAGACCGACCGCGGGCAGGGGGAAGCTAACTATGGCTACACCTTC
>.|.|TRBJ2-2|TRBV18
CASSPPSTGELFF
TGTGCCAGCTCACCACCGTCGACGGGAGAGCTGTTTTTT
>few|TRBD1|TRBJ1-5|TRBV5-6
CASSSRDRGHSQPQHF
TGTGCCAGCAGCTCCCGGGACAGGGGGCATTCGCAGCCCCAGCATTTT
>few|TRBD2|TRBJ2-1|TRBV27
CASSFSGSDEQFF
TGTGCCAGCAGTTTTAGCGGGAGCGATGAGCAGTTCTTC
>.|.|TRBJ2-1|TRBV4-3
CASSQELEVAFNEQFF
TGCGCCAGCAGCCAAGAGTTGGAGGTCGCCTTCAATGAGCAGTTCTTC
>few|.|TRBJ2-7|TRBV5-6
CASSLRGEKTGDEQYF
TGTGCCAGCAGCTTGCGGGGAGAGAAGACGGGGGACGAGCAGTACTTC
>.|.|TRBJ1-1|TRBV19
CASSPRTGNTEAFF
TGTGCCAGTAGTCCCCGGACGGGGAACACTGAAGCTTTCTTT
>.|TRBD2|TRBJ2-1|TRBV7-9
CASSPTWLAGHNEQFF
TGTGCCAGCAGCCCCACGTGGCTAGCGGGACACAATGAGCAGTTCTTC
>.|.|TRBJ2-2|TRBV9
CASSQNTGELFF
TGTGCCAGCAGCCAAAACACCGGGGAGCTGTTTTTT
>.|.|TRBJ1-5|TRBV6-1
CASSENGEGQPQHF
TGTGCCAGCAGTGAAAATGGGGAGGGTCAGCCCCAGCATTTT
>.|TRBD1|TRBJ2-7|TRBV19
CASSINTGGFYEQYF
TGTGCCAGTAGTATTAATACAGGGGGATTCTACGAGCAGTACTTC
>.|.|TRBJ2-7|TRBV27
CASSSGMGPYEQYF
TGTGCCAGCAGTTCCGGGATGGGCCCCTACGAGCAGTACTTC
>.|.|TRBJ1-2|TRBV18
CASSPAPRGSNYGYTF
TGTGCCAGCTCACCTGCCCCCAGGGGAAGTAACTATGGCTACACCTTC
>.|.|TRBJ2-7|TRBV28
CASSGEHAGFTPGQYF
TGTGCCAGCAGTGGGGAGCATGCGGGATTTACCCCCGGGCAGTACTTC
>.|.|TRBJ1-4|TRBV25-1
CATENGDEKLFF
TGTGCCACCGAGAATGGAGATGAAAAACTGTTTTTT
>.|.|TRBJ1-4|TRBV25-1
CASSGWGSEKLFF
TGTGCCAGCAGTGGGTGGGGGAGTGAAAAACTGTTTTTT
>.|.|TRBJ2-7|TRBV15
CATSRVAGAALTYEQYF
TGTGCCACCAGCAGAGTCGCAGGAGCAGCACTAACCTACGAGCAGTACTTC
>.|TRBD2|TRBJ2-3|TRBV18
CASSPRGLDLSTDTQYF
TGTGCCAGCTCACCACGGGGACTAGACTTGAGCACAGATACGCAGTATTTT
>.|.|TRBJ1-4|TRBV18
CASSREVAEKLFF
TGTGCCAGCTCAAGAGAGGTGGCTGAAAAACTGTTTTTT
>.|.|TRBJ2-3|TRBV5-8
CASSYGLYTDTQYF
TGTGCCAGCAGCTACGGACTTTACACAGATACGCAGTATTTT
>.|TRBD2|TRBJ2-7|TRBV28
CASSLAGDPSYEQYF
TGTGCCAGCAGTTTGGCGGGGGACCCTTCCTACGAGCAGTACTTC
>.|.|TRBJ2-2|TRBV7-2
CASSFAYTNTGELFF
TGTGCCAGCAGCTTCGCGTACACGAACACCGGGGAGCTGTTTTTT
>.|.|TRBJ2-1|TRBV25-1
CASSYSGGDEQFF
TGTGCCAGCAGTTACTCCGGAGGCGATGAGCAGTTCTTC
>.|.|TRBJ2-5|TRBV28
CASSPPGDLYQETQYF
TGTGCCAGCAGCCCGCCAGGGGATTTGTACCAAGAGACCCAGTACTTC
>.|.|TRBJ1-3|TRBV9
CASSSGGQAGNTIYF
TGTGCCAGCAGCTCAGGCGGGCAGGCTGGAAACACCATATATTTT
>.|.|TRBJ1-6|TRBV10-2
CASSGTALYNSPLHF
TGCGCCAGCAGTGGGACAGCGTTATATAATTCACCCCTCCACTTT